One sample yielded the 22 T cell receptor beta chains listed below, sequenced in a study of PD-1 blockade in classical Hodgkin lymphoma (dated by TCRdb to 2020 to 2021). The time point label on this specimen signifies: cycle 2 day 1 (C2D1) of nivolumab. Every trial patient had relapsed following autologous stem cell transplantation, and prior brentuximab vedotin exposure was what differed among cohorts A, B and C. Libraries were built with the immunoSEQ multiplex PCR assay. TCRdb retrieved this table from immuneACCESS and kept in-frame rearrangements only. Not all clones are present; in checked studies, unresolved V genes account for under half, and no reason is known for the remainder. The sample profile shows approximately 99,000 clones; about nine tenths of them were found once. The biggest ten clones account for 20% of the sample. This specimen consisted of peripheral blood mononuclear cells (PBMCs), obtained before the second cycle of nivolumab. All receptors derive from a human donor with classical Hodgkin lymphoma.

This clone was observed a single time. CDR3: CASSLNYGGYQPQHF. CDR3 nucleotides: TGTGCCAGCAGCTTGAACTACGGGGGATATCAGCCCCAGCATTTT. This chain uses TRBV5-5 with TRBJ1-5; the D gene is possibly TRBD1 (5 bases). The CDR3 sequence is 15 residues long. The germline gives CDR1 SGHKS, CDR2 YYEKEE (reference sequence). Trimming took off 1 base at V and 5 bases at J, with 13 bases between the two ends.

The chain combines TRBV15 with TRBJ2-7; 9 nucleotides align to TRBD1. The CDR3 length is 14 residues. Germline V CDR1 and CDR2: LNHNV, YYDKDF (reference sequence). The V gene end was trimmed by 3 bases and the J gene end by 1 base; junction bases not matched to a gene: 1. As DNA, the CDR3 is TGTGCCACCAGCAGCGGACAGGGGTCCTACGAGCAGTACTTC. This codes for CATSSGQGSYEQYF.

CDR3 protein: CAWRLSGRVGSEQYF. For the CDR3, the DNA is TGTGCCTGGAGGCTTAGCGGGAGGGTGGGATCCGAGCAGTACTTC. The chain carries TRBV30 and TRBJ2-7, with TRBD2 matching 11 bases. The CDR3 length is 15 residues. With 3 bases clipped from V and 6 bases from J, the junction kept 10 bases outside the gene matches. Germline-derived CDR1 and CDR2 are GTSNPN and SVGIG (reference sequence). Drawing the rest from reference TRBV30 and TRBJ2-7, the complete variable domain is SQTIHQWPATLVQPVGSPLSLECTVEGTSNPNLYWYRQAAGRGLQLLFYSVGIGQISSEVPQNLSASRPQDRQFILSSKKLLLSDSGFYLCAWRLSGRVGSEQYFGPGTRLTVT.

Here the CDR3 DNA reads TGTGCCATCGGAGGGACAGGGGTGAACACTGAAGCTTTCTTT. Protein sequence: CAIGGTGVNTEAFF. This sequence joins TRBV10-3 and TRBJ1-1; TRBD1 aligns across 10 bases. The CDR3 extends over 14 amino acids. Germline loops: CDR1 ENHRY, CDR2 SYGVKD. Trimming at V came to 8 bases and at J to 0 bases, leaving 3 bases not matched to a gene.

This chain uses TRBV7-9 with TRBJ2-3; TRBD2 agrees at 10 bases. The trim removed 6 bases at V and 4 bases at J, leaving 10 bases unmatched. The CDR3 runs 16 residues. In germline, CDR1 is SEHNR, CDR2 FQNEAQ (reference sequence). The CDR3 DNA reads TGTGCCAGCAGGCCTAGCGGGAGAGTGCAAGCAGATACGCAGTATTTT. Amino acid sequence: CASRPSGRVQADTQYF.

The CDR3 spells CASRDSINRGTDTQYF. CDR3 bases: TGTGCCAGCCGGGACAGCATAAACAGGGGCACAGATACGCAGTATTTT. This chain joins TRBV27 and TRBJ2-3; 7 nucleotides agree with TRBD1. Germline trimming cut 8 bases from V and 1 base from J; bases unmatched to any gene: 12. The CDR3 runs 16 residues. Germline V gene data show CDR1 as MNHEY and CDR2 as SMNVEV (reference sequence).

The rearrangement joins TRBV10-3 to TRBJ2-5, with D perhaps matching TRBD1 (6 bases). The J call may be mistaken, given a closer DNA end match to TRBJ2-7. From germline, CDR1 is ENHRY and CDR2 SYGVKD. The CDR3 runs to 14 residues. The DNA of the CDR3 is TGTGCCATCAGTGGAACAGGGAGCTCCTACGAGCAGTACTTC. Its translation is CAISGTGSSYEQYF.

The gene calls are TRBV29-1 and TRBJ1-2; perhaps TRBD1 as D (6 bases). Per germline, CDR1 SQVTM and CDR2 ANQGSEA. The CDR3 sequence is 15 residues long. Trimming removed 0 bases from V and 12 bases from J, with 23 bases in between. The CDR3 coding sequence is TGCAGCGTTGAAGATAGGGGGGGTCCCTCCGAGGTGGACACCTTC. This codes for CSVEDRGGPSEVDTF.

The chain has TRBV18 and TRBJ1-4; 10 bases align to TRBD1. Germline loops: CDR1 KGHSH, CDR2 LQKENI. V shed 3 bases and J 0 bases; nucleotides not matched to a gene: 4. CDR3 length equals 17 residues. CDR3 DNA: TGTGCCAGCTCACCGAGCGGACAGGGGGCAACTAATGAAAAACTGTTTTTT. This encodes CASSPSGQGATNEKLFF.

This rearrangement joins TRBV4-3 to TRBJ1-3, with D unclear. This CDR3 is built from 14 residues. With 0 bases removed from V and 5 bases from J, the gap between germline ends came to 8 bases. The V gene's germline CDR1 is LGHNA and CDR2 YSLEER. The CDR3 sequence: CASSQEKGRNTIYF. CDR3 coding DNA: TGCGCCAGCAGCCAAGAAAAGGGTCGAAACACCATATATTTT.

For this clone: One end of the junction is discordant with germline, which a read error may explain. The chain recombines TRBV15 with TRBJ2-7; D is unresolved. Germline V CDR1 and CDR2: LNHNV, YYDKDF (reference sequence). This CDR3 is 16 amino acids long. The DNA for the CDR3 is TGTGCCACCAGCCCAGAACAGCGCGGTCCCTCCTACGAGCAGTCCTTC. Its translation is CATSPEQRGPSYEQSF. Combining the CDR3 with reference TRBV15 and TRBJ2-7 gives the whole variable domain DAMVIQNPRYQVTQFGKPVTLSCSQTLNHNVMYWYQQKSSQAPKLLFHYYDKDFNNEADTPDNFQSRRPNTSFCFLDIRSPGLGDTAMYLCATSPEQRGPSYEQSFGPGTRLTVT.

DNA for the CDR3: TGTGCCAGCAGCGTAGGCAGGGTTCATGAGCAGTTCTTC. It codes for CASSVGRVHEQFF. J is TRBJ2-1 and V is TRBV9, with D maybe TRBD1 (5 bases). The CDR3 runs 13 residues. The V gene lost 0 bases and the J gene lost 8 bases, with 9 bases spanning the gap. Germline V CDR1 and CDR2: SGDLS, YYNGEE.

J is TRBJ2-1 and V is TRBV11-2; possibly TRBD1 for D (5 bases). The CDR3 contains 15 residues. Germline CDR1 is SGHAT and CDR2 is FQNNGV. V lost 0 bases and J lost 4, with 10 bases in between. The CDR3, as DNA: TGTGCCAGCAGCTTAGATCGAAACAGGTACAATGAGCAGTTCTTC. It is translated as CASSLDRNRYNEQFF.

This chain links TRBV5-5 with TRBJ2-7; D is undetermined. V gave up 5 bases and J gave up 1 base, with 19 bases separating them. The length of the CDR3 is 16 residues. Looked up from germline, CDR1 is SGHKS and CDR2 is YYEKEE (reference sequence). In DNA form, the CDR3 reads TGTGCCAGCAGTGTAACAGTCGGATACTCATCCTACGAGCAGTACTTC. This translates into CASSVTVGYSSYEQYF.

The chain joins TRBV5-1 to TRBJ2-1; 13 nucleotides line up with TRBD2. Germline V gene lookup returns CDR1 SGHRS and CDR2 YFSETQ. The CDR3 sequence is 12 residues long. V lost 4 bases to trimming and J lost 15 bases; unmatched junction nucleotides: 4. CDR3 bases: TGCGCCAGCAGCCTGACTAGCGGGAGGTCGTTCTTC. Translated: CASSLTSGRSFF.

This clone has more than one count but fewer than ten. This chain joins TRBV27 and TRBJ2-4; D is possibly TRBD2 (5 bases). CDR3 length: 15 amino acids. Germline loops: CDR1 MNHEY, CDR2 SMNVEV (reference sequence). The V end lost 5 bases, the J end lost 6 bases, and 17 bases lay between the germline ends. CDR3 protein: CASSPLAGGLNIQYF. For the CDR3, the DNA is TGTGCCAGCAGTCCCCTAGCTGGCGGGTTAAACATTCAGTACTTC.

The chain employs TRBV11-2 and TRBJ2-6; 7 nucleotides match TRBD1. CDR3 length: 18 residues. V was clipped by 5 bases and J by 5 bases; unmatched bases: 15. Germline CDR1 and CDR2: SGHAT and FQNNGV. The CDR3 sequence: CASSPSPWDSLWANVLTF. DNA of the CDR3: TGTGCCAGCAGCCCAAGCCCCTGGGACAGTTTATGGGCCAACGTCCTGACTTTC.

In this sample, this clone turned up once. The chain uses TRBV4-2 and TRBJ2-2, with 9 bases lining up with TRBD2. The CDR3 contains 17 residues. J was trimmed by 3 bases and V by 1 base; bases with no gene match: 6. Germline CDR1 and CDR2: LGHNA and YNFKEQ. The CDR3 nucleotides are TGTGCCAGCAGCCAAGGGGTAGGCGGGGGGGACACCGGGGAGCTGTTTTTT. It is translated as CASSQGVGGGDTGELFF.

The V and J genes are TRBV5-5 and TRBJ2-7; no clear D gene. Germline V gene data show CDR1 as SGHKS and CDR2 as YYEKEE (reference sequence). Trimming shortened V by 0 bases and J by 1 base, and 5 bases separated the two germline ends. This CDR3 contains 13 residues. CDR3 sequence: CASSLVGSYEQYF. In DNA, the CDR3 is TGTGCCAGCAGCTTGGTGGGGTCCTACGAGCAGTACTTC.

The chain joins TRBV7-9 to TRBJ1-4; D uncertain. Per the germline V gene, CDR1 is SEHNR and CDR2 is FQNEAQ (reference sequence). The CDR3 has 15 amino acids. V was clipped by 8 bases and J by 0 bases, with 13 bases between them. The CDR3 loop reads CASSLAFATNEKLFF. Here the CDR3 DNA reads TGTGCCAGCTCCCTCGCTTTTGCAACTAATGAAAAACTGTTTTTT. The whole variable domain, filled in from reference TRBV7-9 and TRBJ1-4, reads DTGVSQNPRHKITKRGQNVTFRCDPISEHNRLYWYRQTLGQGPEFLTYFQNEAQLEKSRLLSDRFSAERPKGSFSTLEIQRTEQGDSAMYLCASSLAFATNEKLFFGSGTQLSVL.

This chain uses TRBV7-9 with TRBJ2-1, with TRBD2 matching over 11 bases. The CDR3 length is 17 residues. Germline values: CDR1 SEHNR, CDR2 FQNEAQ (reference sequence). The J segment lost 1 base and the V segment lost 5 bases, leaving 7 bases of the junction unmatched. The CDR3 coding sequence is TGTGCCAGCAGCCTCCTAGCGGGAGGAGCTTCCTACAATGAGCAGTTCTTC. Translation gives CASSLLAGGASYNEQFF.

J is TRBJ2-3 and V is TRBV11-3, with 16 nucleotides matching TRBD2. V trimming: 5 bases; J trimming: 0 bases; junction bases outside the gene matches: 8. CDR1 and CDR2 (germline): SGHNT, YENEEA. The CDR3 is made up of 19 amino acids. In DNA form, the CDR3 reads TGTGCCAGCAGCATCACCGGGACTAGCGGGAGGGGAAGCACAGATACGCAGTATTTT. Translation: CASSITGTSGRGSTDTQYF.